These 7 T cell receptor beta chains were all obtained from the same sample, sequenced in a study of cytomegalovirus exposure and HLA in healthy donors. Vbeta (60) and Jbeta (13) primers were used in the PCR. Data came from immunoSEQ multiplex PCR; TCRdb stores just in-frame clones and leaves some out. The table records about 190,000 clones, approximately 80% of them present only once. The specimen was PBMCs. These receptors were taken from a middle-aged man in good health and CMV-seropositive.

This clone has more than one count but fewer than ten. V is TRBV5-8 and J is TRBJ2-1; D is ambiguous. The CDR3 runs to 11 residues. The germline V gene has CDR1 SGHTS and CDR2 YDEGEE. V was trimmed by 6 bases and J by 6 bases, leaving 7 bases between them. Written as DNA, the CDR3 is TGTGCCAGCAAGCTGATCAATGAGCAGTTCTTC. It translates to CASKLINEQFF.

This chain joins TRBV5-1 and TRBJ2-5, with 8 bases matching TRBD1. The CDR3 is 14 residues long. CDR1 and CDR2 from the germline V gene are SGHRS and YFSETQ. Trimming at V came to 4 bases and at J to 3 bases, leaving 5 bases not matched to a gene. The CDR3 DNA follows: TGCGCCAGCAGCCGGACAGGGTTTGAAGAGACCCAGTACTTC. Translation gives CASSRTGFEETQYF.

V gene TRBV6-5 combines with J gene TRBJ2-2, with D perhaps TRBD2 (5 bases). Germline-derived CDR1 and CDR2 are MNHEY and SVGAGI. V lost 6 bases to trimming and J lost 1 base, with 9 bases between them. The CDR3 has 14 residues. This CDR3 reads CASSLAGNTGELFF. Written as DNA, the CDR3 is TGTGCCAGCAGCCTAGCAGGGAACACCGGGGAGCTGTTTTTT.

The CDR3 protein is CASSPSAGRGYGYTF. The CDR3 DNA reads as TGTGCCAGCAGCCCATCAGCGGGGCGCGGCTATGGCTACACCTTC. This sequence joins TRBV5-5 and TRBJ1-2, with TRBD1 as a possible D gene (5 bases). The V end lost 4 bases, the J end lost 4 bases, and 17 bases lay between the germline ends. The CDR3 is 15 residues long. Germline V CDR1 and CDR2: SGHKS, YYEKEE (reference sequence).

This sequence joins TRBV7-8 and TRBJ1-1, with D unclear. The ends were cut back, 6 bases at V and 3 bases at J, with 11 bases in the middle. Germline assignment: CDR1 SGHVS and CDR2 FQNEAQ. The CDR3 has 13 amino acids. The CDR3 sequence is CASRRTVDTEAFF. CDR3 in DNA: TGTGCCAGCAGACGAACAGTTGACACTGAAGCTTTCTTT.

This chain uses TRBV5-4 with TRBJ1-1, with D tentatively TRBD1 (6 bases). CDR1 is SGHNT, CDR2 YYREEE, per germline (reference sequence). This CDR3 comprises 13 residues. V was cut by 10 bases and J by 1 base, with 14 bases left in between. CDR3 DNA: TGTGCCGTACGACAGGCACAGAACACTGAAGCTTTCTTT. This codes for CAVRQAQNTEAFF.

The chain employs TRBV7-9 and TRBJ2-5; 10 nucleotides line up with TRBD2. Germline lookup yields CDR1 SEHNR and CDR2 FQNEAQ (reference sequence). This CDR3 is 16 amino acids long. V gave up 2 bases and J gave up 7 bases; unmatched junction bases: 10. CDR3 in amino acids: CASSLLVRTSGGTQYF. The CDR3 nucleotides read TGTGCCAGCAGCTTACTTGTAAGGACTAGCGGCGGGACCCAGTACTTC.